This T cell receptor beta chain was found in a study of tumor-infiltrating lymphocytes in oesophageal squamous cell carcinoma. The CDR3 covers 13 residues. TCRdb redid the calling of the PCR reads with MiXCR, one entry per CDR3 protein. The sample includes just under 20,000 distinct CDR3 sequences, 35% to 45% of them seen just once. The V call is TRBV12-3 or TRBV12-4, the J call TRBJ2-3; tentative D call: TRBD2 (6 bases). Judging by the DNA end, TRBJ2-1 fits better; the J call may be wrong. The source is a male donor with esophageal squamous cell carcinoma. The sequenced sample was normal esophageal tissue next to the tumor. In nucleotides, the CDR3 is TGTGCCAGCAGAACGGGAGCTGGCAATGAGCAGTTCTTC. It translates to CASRTGAGNEQFF.